The present TCR beta chain was sequenced within a study of blood T cell repertoires in COVID-19. Looking at the study overall: Both acute and convalescent COVID-19 samples were obtained from the United States, Italy and Spain.

V was clipped by 6 bases and J by 5 bases; unmatched bases: 9. The CDR3 is 15 amino acids. Germline CDR1 reads LNHDA; CDR2 reads SQIVND (reference sequence). Donors were grouped by their self-reported clinical history. Recovered status in Cohort 3 required two negative PCRs, clearance, or symptom resolution. As processed by the authors: Amplification of reference gene primers provided the estimated nucleated cell counts. Profiling relied on immunoSEQ multiplex PCR, and the TCRdb table lists in-frame clones only, not all of them. V, J and clone size were drawn from that table, and D and trimming were deduced from the DNA. The sample has about 160,000 clones; 80% are singletons.

The sample comprised PBMCs or T cells enriched from blood (not recorded which). This clonotype was obtained from a woman in her sixties who had recovered from COVID-19. The rearrangement links TRBV19 to TRBJ2-5; 10 nucleotides line up with TRBD1. DNA of the CDR3: TGTGCCAGTAGCCCCCAGACAGGGGGCAGGGAGACCCAGTACTTC. Its translation is CASSPQTGGRETQYF.